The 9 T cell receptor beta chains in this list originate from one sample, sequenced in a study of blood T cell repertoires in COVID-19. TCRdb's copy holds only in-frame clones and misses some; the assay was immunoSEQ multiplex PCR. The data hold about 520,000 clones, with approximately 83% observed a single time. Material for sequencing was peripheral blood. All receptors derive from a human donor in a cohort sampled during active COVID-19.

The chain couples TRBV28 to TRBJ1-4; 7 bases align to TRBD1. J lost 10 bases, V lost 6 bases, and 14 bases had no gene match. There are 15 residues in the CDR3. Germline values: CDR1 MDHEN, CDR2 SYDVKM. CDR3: CASSQSGTVVRKLFF. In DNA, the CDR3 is TGTGCCAGCAGCCAATCCGGGACAGTGGTCAGAAAACTGTTTTTT.

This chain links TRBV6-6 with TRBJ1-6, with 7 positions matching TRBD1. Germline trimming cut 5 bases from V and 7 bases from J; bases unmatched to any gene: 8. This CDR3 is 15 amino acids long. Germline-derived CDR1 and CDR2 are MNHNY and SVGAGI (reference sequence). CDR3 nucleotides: TGTGCCAGCAGTCCTCAACAGGGGCGCAATTCACCCCTCCACTTT. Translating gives CASSPQQGRNSPLHF.

CDR3 sequence: CASSLPHLETQYF. CDR3 in DNA: TGTGCCAGCAGTTTGCCCCACTTGGAGACCCAGTACTTC. J is TRBJ2-5 and V is TRBV28; no firm D call. CDR1 MDHEN and CDR2 SYDVKM come from the germline V gene. V was trimmed by 3 bases and J by 5 bases, leaving 10 bases between them. The CDR3 contains 13 residues.

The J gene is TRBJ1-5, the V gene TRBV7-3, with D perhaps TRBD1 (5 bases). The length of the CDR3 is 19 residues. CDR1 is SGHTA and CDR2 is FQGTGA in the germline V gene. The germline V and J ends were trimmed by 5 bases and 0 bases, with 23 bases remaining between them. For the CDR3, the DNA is TGTGCCAGCAGCGTATTGACAGAGAGGCCCCCCTATAGCAATCAGCCCCAGCATTTT. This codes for CASSVLTERPPYSNQPQHF.

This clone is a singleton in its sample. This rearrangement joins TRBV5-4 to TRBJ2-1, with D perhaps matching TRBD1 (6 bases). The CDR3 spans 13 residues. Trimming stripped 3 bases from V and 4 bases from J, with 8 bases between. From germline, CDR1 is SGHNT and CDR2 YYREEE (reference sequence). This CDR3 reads CASSSGQYNEQFF. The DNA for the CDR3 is TGTGCCAGCAGCTCCGGACAGTACAATGAGCAGTTCTTC.

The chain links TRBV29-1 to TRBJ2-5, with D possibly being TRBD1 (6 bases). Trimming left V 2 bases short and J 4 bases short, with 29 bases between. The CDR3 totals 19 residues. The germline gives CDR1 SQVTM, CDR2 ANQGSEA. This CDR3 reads CSVEQVTTGRPLGGETQYF. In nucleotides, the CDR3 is TGCAGCGTTGAACAGGTTACGACAGGTCGACCCTTGGGCGGAGAGACCCAGTACTTC.

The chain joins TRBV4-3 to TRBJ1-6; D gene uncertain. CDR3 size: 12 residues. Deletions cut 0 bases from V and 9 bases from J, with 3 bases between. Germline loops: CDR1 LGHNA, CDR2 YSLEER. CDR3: CASSQEASPLHF. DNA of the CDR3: TGCGCCAGCAGCCAAGAAGCTTCACCCCTCCACTTT.

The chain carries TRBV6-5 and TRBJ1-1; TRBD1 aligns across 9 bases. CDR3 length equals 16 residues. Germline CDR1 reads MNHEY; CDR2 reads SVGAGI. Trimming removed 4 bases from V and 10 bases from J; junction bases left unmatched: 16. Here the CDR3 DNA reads TGTGCCAGCAGTTTGAACAGGGGGCGTGGGGTTGTAGGAGCTTTCTTT. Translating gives CASSLNRGRGVVGAFF.

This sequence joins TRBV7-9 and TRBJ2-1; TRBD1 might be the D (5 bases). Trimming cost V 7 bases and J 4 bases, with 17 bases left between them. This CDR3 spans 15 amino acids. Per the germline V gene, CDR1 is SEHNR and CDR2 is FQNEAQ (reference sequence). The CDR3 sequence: CASTPDKGLYNEQFF. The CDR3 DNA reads TGTGCCAGCACCCCGGACAAAGGGTTATACAATGAGCAGTTCTTC.